Each of the 13 T cell receptor beta chains below was sequenced from the same sample in a study of T cells in Graves' hyperthyroidism and ophthalmopathy. It was RNA transcripts that yielded the amplified TCR beta CDR3 regions. Researchers ran a first-round RT-PCR on the TCR CDR3 using the HTBI primer set. MiXCR, applied by TCRdb to the multiplex PCR reads, yields one record per CDR3 protein. The table has 600,000 or so distinct CDR3 sequences, about half seen once. Input material: peripheral blood or thyroid tissue (not recorded which). The receptors derive from a woman aged 18-29 years with Graves' hyperthyroidism.

The V and J genes are TRBV29-1 and TRBJ1-2; 9 bases match TRBD1. Germline CDR1 and CDR2: SQVTM and ANQGSEA. Germline trimming cut 7 bases from V and 8 bases from J; bases unmatched to any gene: 11. There are 13 residues in the CDR3. In DNA, the CDR3 is TGCAGCGCAGCCGGGACAGGGCTTCACGGCTACACCTTC. Its protein is CSAAGTGLHGYTF.

The rearrangement uses TRBV25-1 and TRBJ1-6; D gene uncertain. This CDR3 has 15 residues. Germline-derived CDR1 and CDR2 are MGHDK and SYGVNS. V gave up 5 bases and J gave up 9 bases, with 17 bases separating them. The DNA for the CDR3 is TGTGCCAGCAGTTACGCCGTGAGTGGTGGTTCACCCCTCCACTTT. This codes for CASSYAVSGGSPLHF.

The CDR3 here is CASSSWDSGGETQYF. The CDR3 DNA reads TGTGCCAGCAGCTCCTGGGATAGCGGGGGAGAGACCCAGTACTTC. The chain couples TRBV7-6 to TRBJ2-5, with 9 bases lining up with TRBD2. The CDR3 consists of 15 residues. Per germline, CDR1 SGHVS and CDR2 FNYEAQ. The V segment lost 4 bases and the J segment 4 bases; nucleotides outside the gene matches: 7. Full variable domain (missing parts from reference TRBV7-6 and TRBJ2-5): GAGVSQSPRYKVTKRGQDVALRCDPISGHVSLYWYRQALGQGPEFLTYFNYEAQQDKSGLPNDRFSAERPEGSISTLTIQRTEQRDSAMYRCASSSWDSGGETQYFGPGTRLLVL.

The J gene is TRBJ1-2, the V gene TRBV24-1, with 7 positions matching TRBD1. After removal of 2 bases from V and 1 base from J, the junction contained 3 bases not matched to a gene. CDR1 KGHDR and CDR2 SFDVKD come from the germline V gene. CDR3 size: 15 residues. The CDR3: CATSDWGTDNYGYTF. The DNA for the CDR3 is TGTGCCACCAGTGATTGGGGGACAGATAACTATGGCTACACCTTC.

J is TRBJ2-2 and V is TRBV7-3; 9 nucleotides align to TRBD1. The germline gives CDR1 SGHTA, CDR2 FQGTGA. J lost 11 bases, V lost 5 bases, and 6 bases had no gene match. This CDR3 has 13 residues. The CDR3 region is CASSPRQGGELFF. The DNA for the CDR3 is TGTGCCAGCAGCCCCAGACAGGGGGGCGAGCTGTTTTTT. Combining the CDR3 with reference TRBV7-3 and TRBJ2-2 gives the whole variable domain GAGVSQTPSNKVTEKGKYVELRCDPISGHTALYWYRQSLGQGPEFLIYFQGTGAADDSGLPNDRFFAVRPEGSVSTLKIQRTERGDSAVYLCASSPRQGGELFFGEGSRLTVL.

Remarks on this clonotype: This may be a read error, as it is one base from a much larger clone. Here the CDR3 DNA reads TGTGCCAGCAGCTCCCAAGGCCCTAAAGAGACCCAGTACTTC. It yields the protein CASSSQGPKETQYF. The V and J genes are TRBV7-2 and TRBJ2-5; D ambiguous. The ends were cut back, 4 bases at V and 3 bases at J, with 12 bases in the middle. The CDR3 is 14 residues long. Germline V gives CDR1 SGHTA, CDR2 FQGNSA.

V is TRBV15 and J is TRBJ2-6; D is unresolved. The CDR3 runs to 16 residues. The germline V and J ends were trimmed by 2 bases and 4 bases, with 12 bases remaining between them. Germline V gene data show CDR1 as LNHNV and CDR2 as YYDKDF (reference sequence). In DNA form, the CDR3 reads TGTGCCACCAGCAGATCTGGTAGGGCAGGGGCCAACGTCCTGACTTTC. This gives the protein CATSRSGRAGANVLTF. Variable domain in full (rest from reference TRBV15 and TRBJ2-6): DAMVIQNPRYQVTQFGKPVTLSCSQTLNHNVMYWYQQKSSQAPKLLFHYYDKDFNNEADTPDNFQSRRPNTSFCFLDIRSPGLGDTAMYLCATSRSGRAGANVLTFGAGSRLTVL.

This clonotype was recorded a few times. The rearrangement uses TRBV20-1 and TRBJ1-1; D unclear. V shed 0 bases and J shed 7 bases, with 15 bases lying between them. Germline V gene data show CDR1 as DFQATT and CDR2 as SNEGSKA (reference sequence). This CDR3 is built from 14 residues. CDR3 DNA: TGCAGTGCTAGAGATCCGATGGCGTCGGGTGAAGCTTTCTTT. This codes for CSARDPMASGEAFF.

The chain employs TRBV19 and TRBJ1-5; tentative D call: TRBD1 (5 bases). V lost 4 bases to trimming and J lost 4 bases, with 11 bases between them. Germline CDR1 LNHDA, CDR2 SQIVND (reference sequence). CDR3 length: 14 amino acids. For the CDR3, the DNA is TGTGCCAGTAGTAGGGTGTCAGGGAATCAGCCCCAGCATTTT. It translates to CASSRVSGNQPQHF.

This clonotype showed up many times. V is TRBV15 and J is TRBJ1-6; D uncertain. Germline V gives CDR1 LNHNV, CDR2 YYDKDF (reference sequence). This CDR3 region has 13 residues. The V end lost 8 bases, the J end lost 7 bases, and 12 bases lay between the germline ends. CDR3 in DNA: TGTGCCACCGGGGTACCAGACAATTCACCCCTCCACTTT. It yields the protein CATGVPDNSPLHF.

This chain uses TRBV7-8 with TRBJ2-5; D gene ambiguous. CDR1 SGHVS and CDR2 FQNEAQ come from the germline V gene. This CDR3 spans 15 amino acids. Trimming pared 2 bases from V and 4 bases from J, leaving 14 bases between. The CDR3 reads CASSLRSPGRETQYF. The CDR3 DNA sequence: TGTGCCAGCAGCTTACGGTCCCCTGGACGAGAGACCCAGTACTTC.

This clonotype is a singleton in its sample. At one end, the junction sequence differs from germline, possibly due to a read error. The CDR3: CASSPGQSTSPLHF. The CDR3 DNA follows: TGCGCCAGCAGCCCGGGACAATCAACCTCACCCCTCCACTTT. The chain has TRBV9 and TRBJ1-6, with D perhaps matching TRBD1 (6 bases). Germline values: CDR1 SGDLS, CDR2 YYNGEE. The CDR3 covers 14 residues.

This clonotype turned up a few times. V usage is TRBV7-9 and J usage is TRBJ1-1; D gene unclear. CDR1 and CDR2 from the germline V gene are SEHNR and FQNEAQ (reference sequence). The CDR3 sequence is 16 residues long. The V end lost 5 bases, the J end lost 3 bases, and 19 bases lay between the germline ends. The CDR3 protein is CASSPLFRGSDTEAFF. CDR3 DNA: TGTGCCAGCAGCCCCTTGTTTCGGGGATCGGACACTGAAGCTTTCTTT.